This T cell receptor beta chain derives from a study of PD-1 blockade in classical Hodgkin lymphoma. Noted time point: cycle 4 day 1 (C4D1), after more than 5 weeks of nivolumab. Each patient relapsed following autologous stem cell transplantation, and prior brentuximab vedotin exposure differed. The CD8+ T cells came from thawed PBMCs through magnetic negative selection. The study recorded best responses of complete response, partial response or progressive disease. There are 12 residues in the CDR3. The V gene's germline CDR1 is MNHEY and CDR2 SMNVEV (reference sequence). The germline V and J ends were trimmed by 5 bases and 7 bases, with 12 bases remaining between them. Repertoires were generated with immunoSEQ multiplex PCR, while TCRdb's copy carries only in-frame clones and drops some. The repertoire holds almost 15,000 clones, with approximately 91% as singletons.

This specimen was CD8+ T cells from blood, taken before the fourth cycle of nivolumab. The chain combines TRBV27 with TRBJ2-7; D remains unclear. The clonotype comes from a human donor with classical Hodgkin lymphoma. CDR3 nucleotide sequence: TGTGCCAGCAGTCTCCGATCGGGTGAGCAGTACTTC. Its protein is CASSLRSGEQYF.